Listed below are T cell receptor beta chains from one sample, sequenced in a study of cytomegalovirus exposure and HLA in healthy donors. Clones were sequenced by immunoSEQ multiplex PCR, and TCRdb holds only the in-frame ones, with some missing. The data show fewer than 200,000 clones, 65% to 80% seen once. The sequenced sample was PBMCs. The receptors derive from a woman aged 35 to 49 in good health and CMV-seronegative. CDR3s include the opening cysteine and the closing phenylalanine or tryptophan. The order of the fields is V gene, clone size, D gene, J gene, CDR3 DNA, CDR3 protein. The D gene is left open where the match is weak. Clone size is stated in some rows and not others, as once, few, many or a class when expanded.

TRBV28	NA	NA	TRBJ2-1	TGTGCCAGCAAACAGATTGGGGAGTACAATGAGCAGTTCTTC	CASKQIGEYNEQFF
TRBV2	NA	TRBD1	TRBJ1-2	TGTGCCAGCAGTGAATTTTTAGGGACAGAAACCAACTATGGCTACACCTTC	CASSEFLGTETNYGYTF
TRBV15	few	NA	TRBJ2-6	TGTGCCACCCAGGCCTCTGGGGCCAACGTCCTGACTTTC	CATQASGANVLTF
TRBV11-2	few	TRBD1	TRBJ1-4	TGTGCCAGCAGCCACAGGGGTGAAAAACTGTTTTTT	CASSHRGEKLFF
TRBV30	NA	TRBD1	TRBJ2-4	TGTGCCTGGAGTGTTGACAGGGGGAACATTCAGTACTTC	CAWSVDRGNIQYF
TRBV27	NA	NA	TRBJ2-3	TGTGCCAGCCACTTCCAGAGGTCCTCAGATACGCAGTATTTT	CASHFQRSSDTQYF
TRBV6-1	NA	TRBD2	TRBJ2-7	TGTGCCAGCAGTGAGGGACTAGCGGGGGGGATTTCCTACGAGCAGTACTTC	CASSEGLAGGISYEQYF
TRBV5-1	once	NA	TRBJ2-7	TGCGCCAGCAGCGTCGCCCAGTCCTCCTACGAGCAGTACTTC	CASSVAQSSYEQYF
TRBV11-2	NA	TRBD2	TRBJ2-1	TGTGCCAGCAGCCGTGTCGGGACTAGCGGGGGGGCAATCTACAATGAGCAGTTCTTC	CASSRVGTSGGAIYNEQFF
TRBV2	few	NA	TRBJ2-1	TGTGCCAGCAGAGACCAGGGTGAGCAGTTCTTC	CASRDQGEQFF
TRBV25-1	few	NA	TRBJ1-3	TGTGCCAGCAACGGAGGAGTGCAAGAGGGAAACACCATATATTTT	CASNGGVQEGNTIYF
TRBV9	NA	TRBD1	TRBJ1-2	TGTGCCAGTCTCCGGACAGGGGGTGGCTACACCTTC	CASLRTGGGYTF
TRBV7-9	NA	TRBD1	TRBJ2-1	TGTGCCAGCAGCTTAGCGCTAAGGGGACAGCATTACAATGAGCAGTTCTTC	CASSLALRGQHYNEQFF
TRBV5-1	NA	NA	TRBJ1-2	TGCGCCAGCAGCTTGGTGCAGGACAGTTCTAACTATGGCTACACCTTC	CASSLVQDSSNYGYTF
TRBV18	NA	NA	TRBJ2-7	TGTGCCAGCTCACCAGGCGGGGGGACAGGGAACTACGAGCAGTACTTC	CASSPGGGTGNYEQYF
TRBV6-5	NA	TRBD1	TRBJ1-1	TGTGCCAGCAGGCTGACAGGGGCCGCGAACACTGAAGCTTTCTTT	CASRLTGAANTEAFF
TRBV28	NA	TRBD1	TRBJ1-1	TGTGCCAGCAGTTTGACAGGGACGGACACTGAAGCTTTCTTT	CASSLTGTDTEAFF
TRBV28	NA	NA	TRBJ1-5	TGTGCCAGCAGCACCAGGGTGCCCCAGCATTTT	CASSTRVPQHF
TRBV6-1	NA	NA	TRBJ2-7	TGTGCCAGCAGTGACAGAAACCCGAACGAGCAGTACTTC	CASSDRNPNEQYF
TRBV19	NA	TRBD1	TRBJ1-2	TGTGCCAGTAGCAAGGGGGCCGCGGAAGATGGCTACACCTTC	CASSKGAAEDGYTF
TRBV6-5	few	TRBD1	TRBJ2-6	TGTGCCAGCAGGGACAGGGGGCCAGGGGCCAACGTCCTGACTTTC	CASRDRGPGANVLTF
TRBV7-2	NA	NA	TRBJ2-5	TGTGCCAGCAGCTTAGCGGACATAGGGACCCAGTACTTC	CASSLADIGTQYF
TRBV5-1	NA	NA	TRBJ1-5	TGCGCCAGCAGCTTGCCAGGGCCTAGCAATCAGCCCCAGCATTTT	CASSLPGPSNQPQHF
TRBV5-1	NA	TRBD1	TRBJ2-2	TGCGCCAGCAGCTTGGTCGCAGGGGGCCGTACCGGGGAGCTGTTTTTT	CASSLVAGGRTGELFF
TRBV2	NA	NA	TRBJ2-7	TGTGCCAGCAGTGACCAGGCGGAGGCGAGCGAGCAGTACTTC	CASSDQAEASEQYF
TRBV28	NA	NA	TRBJ1-2	TGTGCCAGCAGTCCTCCGGCGGGACCTCTCTATGGCTACACCTTC	CASSPPAGPLYGYTF